This paragraph covers one TCR beta chain sequence. These data are taken from a study of blood T cell repertoires in COVID-19. Study as a whole: Both acute and convalescent COVID-19 samples were obtained from the United States, Italy and Spain.

The authors' processing: Amplifying reference gene primers gave estimates of nucleated cell counts. The repertoire was sequenced with immunoSEQ multiplex PCR; TCRdb's copy has only in-frame clones and lacks some. The V and J calls and clone size were taken over from that table, and D and trimming were inferred from the DNA. The sample holds fewer than 300,000 clones, approximately 90% seen once. Germline CDR1 is GTSNPN and CDR2 is SVGIG (reference sequence). This CDR3 is built from 15 residues. The ends lost 3 bases at V and 2 bases at J; junction bases unmatched: 8. This rearrangement joins TRBV30 to TRBJ2-7; 9 bases line up with TRBD1. The clonotype comes from a woman aged 40 to 50 who had recovered from COVID-19. The sequencing input was peripheral blood. CDR3 nucleotide sequence: TGTGCCTGGAGGAACACCGGGACAGGGACCTACGAGCAGTACTTC. This translates into CAWRNTGTGTYEQYF.